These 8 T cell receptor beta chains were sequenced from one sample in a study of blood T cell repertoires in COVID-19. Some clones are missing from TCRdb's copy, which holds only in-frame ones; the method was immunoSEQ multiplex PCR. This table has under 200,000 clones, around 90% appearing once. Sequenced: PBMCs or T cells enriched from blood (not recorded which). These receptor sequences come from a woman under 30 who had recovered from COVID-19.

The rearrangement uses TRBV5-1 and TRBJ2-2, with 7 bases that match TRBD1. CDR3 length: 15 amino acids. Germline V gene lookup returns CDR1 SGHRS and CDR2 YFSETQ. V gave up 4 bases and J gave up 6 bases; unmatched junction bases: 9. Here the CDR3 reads CASSPLQGQSGELFF. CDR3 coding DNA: TGCGCCAGCAGCCCACTACAGGGGCAGTCCGGGGAGCTGTTTTTT.

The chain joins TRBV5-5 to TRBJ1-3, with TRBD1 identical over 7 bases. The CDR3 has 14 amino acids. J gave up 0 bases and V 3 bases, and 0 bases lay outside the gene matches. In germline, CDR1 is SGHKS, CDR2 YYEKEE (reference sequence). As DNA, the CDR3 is TGTGCCAGCAGCTCAGGGGGCTCTGGAAACACCATATATTTT. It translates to CASSSGGSGNTIYF.

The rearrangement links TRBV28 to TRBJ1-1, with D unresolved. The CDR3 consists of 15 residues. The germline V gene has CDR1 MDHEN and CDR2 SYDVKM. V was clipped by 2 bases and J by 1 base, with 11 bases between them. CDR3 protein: CASSLSPGWNTEAFF. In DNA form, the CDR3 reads TGTGCCAGCAGTTTAAGCCCAGGCTGGAACACTGAAGCTTTCTTT.

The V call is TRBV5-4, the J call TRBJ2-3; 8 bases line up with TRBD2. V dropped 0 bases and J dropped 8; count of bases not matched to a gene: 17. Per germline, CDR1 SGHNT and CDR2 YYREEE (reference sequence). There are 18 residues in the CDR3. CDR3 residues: CASSLGRAGGVKPFTQYF. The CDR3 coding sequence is TGTGCCAGCAGCTTGGGGAGGGCCGGGGGGGTAAAGCCTTTTACGCAGTATTTT.

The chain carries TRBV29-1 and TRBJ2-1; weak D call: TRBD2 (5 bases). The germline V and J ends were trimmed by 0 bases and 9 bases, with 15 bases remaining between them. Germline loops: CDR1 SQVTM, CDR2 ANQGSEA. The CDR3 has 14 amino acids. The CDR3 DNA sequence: TGCAGCGTTGAAGATTGGAGAGAGGGCGGTGAGCAGTTCTTC. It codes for CSVEDWREGGEQFF.

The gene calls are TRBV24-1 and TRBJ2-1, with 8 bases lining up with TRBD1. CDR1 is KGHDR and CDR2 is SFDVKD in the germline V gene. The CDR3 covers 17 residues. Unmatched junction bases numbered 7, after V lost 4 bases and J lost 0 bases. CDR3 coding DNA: TGTGCCACCAGTGACTGGACAGGGAAAAGCTCCTACAATGAGCAGTTCTTC. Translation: CATSDWTGKSSYNEQFF.

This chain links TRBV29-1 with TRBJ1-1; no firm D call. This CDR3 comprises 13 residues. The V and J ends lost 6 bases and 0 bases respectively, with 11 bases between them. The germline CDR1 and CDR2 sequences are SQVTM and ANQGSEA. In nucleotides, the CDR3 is TGCAGCGTCCGGGGTCGCCTGAACACTGAAGCTTTCTTT. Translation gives CSVRGRLNTEAFF.

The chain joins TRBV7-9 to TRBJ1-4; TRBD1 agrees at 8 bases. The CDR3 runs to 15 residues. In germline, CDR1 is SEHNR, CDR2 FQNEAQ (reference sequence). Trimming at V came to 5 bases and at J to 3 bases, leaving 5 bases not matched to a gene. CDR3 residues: CASSPGQGPNEKLFF. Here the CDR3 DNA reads TGTGCCAGCAGCCCAGGACAGGGCCCTAATGAAAAACTGTTTTTT. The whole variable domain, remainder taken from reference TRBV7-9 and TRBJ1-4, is DTGVSQNPRHKITKRGQNVTFRCDPISEHNRLYWYRQTLGQGPEFLTYFQNEAQLEKSRLLSDRFSAERPKGSFSTLEIQRTEQGDSAMYLCASSPGQGPNEKLFFGSGTQLSVL.